This TCR beta chain was recovered during a study of cytomegalovirus exposure and HLA in healthy donors. Study conclusions and caveats: No immune exposure information besides CMV serostatus was available.

In regard to this clone: Its matching antigen is unknown.

With 60 Vbeta and 13 Jbeta primers, the PCR was carried out. TCRdb keeps only in-frame clones here, not all; method: immunoSEQ multiplex PCR. The table includes over 150,000 clones, less than 90% detected once. V shed 0 bases, J shed 4 bases, and the junction held 4 bases outside the gene matches. This CDR3 is built from 15 residues. Per the germline V gene, CDR1 is SGHNT and CDR2 is YYREEE (reference sequence). This TCR came from a boy aged 2-9 years in good health and CMV-seronegative. Material: PBMCs. The genes are TRBV5-4 and TRBJ2-1, with 7 bases fitting TRBD1. CDR3 region: CASSLGRDRYNEQFF. The CDR3 nucleotides are TGTGCCAGCAGCTTGGGTAGGGACAGATACAATGAGCAGTTCTTC.